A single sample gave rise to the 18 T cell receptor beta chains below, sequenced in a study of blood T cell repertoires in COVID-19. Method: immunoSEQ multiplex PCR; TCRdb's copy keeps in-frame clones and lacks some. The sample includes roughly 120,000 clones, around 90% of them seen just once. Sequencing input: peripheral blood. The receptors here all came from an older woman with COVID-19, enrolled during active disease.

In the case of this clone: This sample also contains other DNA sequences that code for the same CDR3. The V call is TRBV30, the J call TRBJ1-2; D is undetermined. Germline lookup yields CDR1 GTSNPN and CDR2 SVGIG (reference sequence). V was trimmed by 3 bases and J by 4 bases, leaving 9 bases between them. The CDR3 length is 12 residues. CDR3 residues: CAWSLGGYGYTF. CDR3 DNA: TGTGCCTGGAGCCTAGGAGGCTATGGCTACACCTTC.

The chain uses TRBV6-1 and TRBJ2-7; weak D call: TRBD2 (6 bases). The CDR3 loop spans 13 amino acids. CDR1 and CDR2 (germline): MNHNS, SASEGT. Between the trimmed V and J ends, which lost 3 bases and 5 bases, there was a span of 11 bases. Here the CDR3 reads CASSDGSGDEQYF. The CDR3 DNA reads TGTGCCAGCAGTGATGGGTCGGGGGACGAGCAGTACTTC.

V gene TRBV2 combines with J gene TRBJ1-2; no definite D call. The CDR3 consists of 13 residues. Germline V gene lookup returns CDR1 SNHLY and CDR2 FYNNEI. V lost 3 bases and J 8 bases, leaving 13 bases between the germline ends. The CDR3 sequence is CASSDRSLGGYTF. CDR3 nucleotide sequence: TGTGCCAGCAGTGATAGGTCACTCGGGGGCTACACCTTC.

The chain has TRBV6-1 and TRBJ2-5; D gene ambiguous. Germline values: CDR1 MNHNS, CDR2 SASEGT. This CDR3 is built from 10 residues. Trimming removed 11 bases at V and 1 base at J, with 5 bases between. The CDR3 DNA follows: TGTGCCGCGAGCCAAGAGACCCAGTACTTC. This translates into CAASQETQYF.

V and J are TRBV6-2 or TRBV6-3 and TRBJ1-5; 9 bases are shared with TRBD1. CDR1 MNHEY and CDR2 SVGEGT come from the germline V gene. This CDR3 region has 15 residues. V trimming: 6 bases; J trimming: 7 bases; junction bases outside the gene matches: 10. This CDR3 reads CASRPTGGGWQPQHF. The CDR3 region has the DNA TGTGCCAGCAGACCTACAGGGGGCGGCTGGCAGCCCCAGCATTTT.

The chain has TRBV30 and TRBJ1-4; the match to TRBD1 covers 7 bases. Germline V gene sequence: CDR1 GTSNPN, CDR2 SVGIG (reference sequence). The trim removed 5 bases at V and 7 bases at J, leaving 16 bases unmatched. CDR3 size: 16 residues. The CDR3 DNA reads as TGTGCCTGGGTAGACAGGGATGAATTGATGAGTGAAAAACTGTTTTTT. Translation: CAWVDRDELMSEKLFF.

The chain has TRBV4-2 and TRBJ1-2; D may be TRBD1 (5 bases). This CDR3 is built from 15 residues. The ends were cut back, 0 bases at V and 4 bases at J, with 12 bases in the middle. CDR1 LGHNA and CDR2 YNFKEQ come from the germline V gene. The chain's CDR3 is CASSQDFAQAYGYTF. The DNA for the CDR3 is TGTGCCAGCAGCCAAGATTTCGCACAGGCCTATGGCTACACCTTC.

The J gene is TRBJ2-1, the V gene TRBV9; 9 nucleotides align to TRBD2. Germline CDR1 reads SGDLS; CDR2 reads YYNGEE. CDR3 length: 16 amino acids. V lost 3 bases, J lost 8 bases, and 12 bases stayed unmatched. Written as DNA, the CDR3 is TGTGCCAGCAGCGACTCCCGCGGGGGGGAGGTAGATGAGCAGTTCTTC. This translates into CASSDSRGGEVDEQFF. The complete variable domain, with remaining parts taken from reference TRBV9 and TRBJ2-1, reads DSGVTQTPKHLITATGQRVTLRCSPRSGDLSVYWYQQSLDQGLQFLIQYYNGEERAKGNILERFSAQQFPDLHSELNLSSLELGDSALYFCASSDSRGGEVDEQFFGPGTRLTVL.

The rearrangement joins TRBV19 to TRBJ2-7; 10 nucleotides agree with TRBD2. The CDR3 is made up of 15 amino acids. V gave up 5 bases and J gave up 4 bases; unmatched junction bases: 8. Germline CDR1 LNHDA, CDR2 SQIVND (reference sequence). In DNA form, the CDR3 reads TGTGCCAGTAGTGCCTCGGAGCGGGGGGGATACGAGCAGTACTTC. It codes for CASSASERGGYEQYF.

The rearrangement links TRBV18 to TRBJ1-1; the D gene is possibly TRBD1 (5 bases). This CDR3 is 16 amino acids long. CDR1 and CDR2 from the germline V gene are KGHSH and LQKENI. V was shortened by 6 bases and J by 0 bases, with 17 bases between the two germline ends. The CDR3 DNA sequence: TGTGCCAGCTCCCGGGACTATAACGGAATGAACACTGAAGCTTTCTTT. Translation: CASSRDYNGMNTEAFF.

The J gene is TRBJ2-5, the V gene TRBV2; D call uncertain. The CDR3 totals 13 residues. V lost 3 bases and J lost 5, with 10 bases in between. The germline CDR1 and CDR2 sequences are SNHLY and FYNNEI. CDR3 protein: CASSDTRLETQYF. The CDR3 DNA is TGTGCCAGCAGTGACACAAGACTGGAGACCCAGTACTTC.

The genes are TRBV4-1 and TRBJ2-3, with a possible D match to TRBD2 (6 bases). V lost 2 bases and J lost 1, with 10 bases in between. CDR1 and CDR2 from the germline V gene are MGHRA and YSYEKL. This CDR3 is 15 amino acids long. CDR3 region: CASSQRERGTDTQYF. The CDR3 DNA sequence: TGCGCCAGCAGCCAAAGGGAGCGGGGCACAGATACGCAGTATTTT.

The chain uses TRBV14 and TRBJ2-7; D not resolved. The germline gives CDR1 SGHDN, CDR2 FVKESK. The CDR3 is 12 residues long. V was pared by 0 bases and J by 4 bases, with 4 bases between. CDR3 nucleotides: TGTGCCAGCAGCCAAGAACTATACGAGCAGTACTTC. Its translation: CASSQELYEQYF.

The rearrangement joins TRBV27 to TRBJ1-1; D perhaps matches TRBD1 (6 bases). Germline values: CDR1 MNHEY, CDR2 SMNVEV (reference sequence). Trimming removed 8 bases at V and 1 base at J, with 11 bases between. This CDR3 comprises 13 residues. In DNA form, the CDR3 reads TGTGCCAGCCAGACACAGGGGAACACTGAAGCTTTCTTT. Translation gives CASQTQGNTEAFF.

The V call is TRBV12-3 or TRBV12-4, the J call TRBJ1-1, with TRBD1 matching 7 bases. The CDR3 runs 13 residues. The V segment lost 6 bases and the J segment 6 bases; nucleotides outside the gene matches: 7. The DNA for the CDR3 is TGTGCCAGCAGCTTGGACAGGTATTCTGAAGCTTTCTTT. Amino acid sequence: CASSLDRYSEAFF.

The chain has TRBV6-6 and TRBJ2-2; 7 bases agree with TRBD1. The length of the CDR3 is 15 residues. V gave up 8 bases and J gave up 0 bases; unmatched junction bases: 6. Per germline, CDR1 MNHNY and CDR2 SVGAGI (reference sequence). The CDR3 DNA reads TGTGCCAGCCGAAGGACAGGTTCGAACACCGGGGAGCTGTTTTTT. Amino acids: CASRRTGSNTGELFF.

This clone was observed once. For the CDR3, the DNA is TGCGCCAGCAGCCAGGGGGGACAGTTCTACGAGCAGTACTTC. Translating it yields CASSQGGQFYEQYF. The chain joins TRBV4-1 to TRBJ2-7; weak D call: TRBD1 (7 bases). Trimming cost V 3 bases and J 3 bases, with 12 bases left between them. The CDR3 extends over 14 amino acids. CDR1 and CDR2 (germline): MGHRA, YSYEKL.

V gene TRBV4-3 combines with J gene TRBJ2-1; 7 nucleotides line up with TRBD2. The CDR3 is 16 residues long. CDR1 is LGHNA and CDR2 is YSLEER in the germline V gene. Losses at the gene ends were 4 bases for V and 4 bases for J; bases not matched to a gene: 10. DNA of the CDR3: TGCGCCAGCAGCCTCGATACGGGGGGATCGTACAATGAGCAGTTCTTC. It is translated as CASSLDTGGSYNEQFF.